Below are 29 T cell receptor beta chains sequenced from a single sample in a study of cytomegalovirus exposure and HLA in healthy donors. The primer mix had 60 Vbeta and 13 Jbeta primers. The method was immunoSEQ multiplex PCR; TCRdb's version includes in-frame clones alone and lacks a portion of them. Recorded for this sample: roughly 30,000 clones. The sequenced sample was PBMCs. The receptors here all came from a woman in her thirties or forties in good health and CMV-seropositive.

This rearrangement joins TRBV27 to TRBJ1-3; D perhaps matches TRBD1 (6 bases). CDR3 length equals 14 residues. Between the trimmed V and J ends, which lost 5 bases and 0 bases, there was a span of 8 bases. In germline, CDR1 is MNHEY, CDR2 SMNVEV (reference sequence). The CDR3 reads CASSRGSSGNTIYF. The CDR3, as DNA: TGTGCCAGCAGTAGGGGGAGCTCTGGAAACACCATATATTTT.

V usage is TRBV9 and J usage is TRBJ2-1, with D possibly being TRBD1 (5 bases). CDR3 length: 16 amino acids. The V gene's germline CDR1 is SGDLS and CDR2 YYNGEE. The V and J ends lost 5 bases and 6 bases respectively, with 21 bases between them. The CDR3 sequence is CASRVVRGPAANEQFF. Written as DNA, the CDR3 is TGTGCCAGCAGGGTCGTTAGGGGCCCGGCGGCCAATGAGCAGTTCTTC. The full variable domain, its missing parts supplied by reference TRBV9 and TRBJ2-1, is DSGVTQTPKHLITATGQRVTLRCSPRSGDLSVYWYQQSLDQGLQFLIQYYNGEERAKGNILERFSAQQFPDLHSELNLSSLELGDSALYFCASRVVRGPAANEQFFGPGTRLTVL.

This sequence joins TRBV5-6 and TRBJ1-2; tentative D call: TRBD1 (6 bases). This CDR3 comprises 14 residues. V lost 4 bases to trimming and J lost 7 bases, with 17 bases between them. Germline CDR1 reads SGHDT; CDR2 reads YYEEEE. Here the CDR3 DNA reads TGTGCCAGCAGCCTCGACAGGTTTTATGGTGGCTACACCTTC. Residues: CASSLDRFYGGYTF.

This chain connects TRBV6-5 to TRBJ2-1; TRBD1 might be the D (6 bases). The CDR3 runs 12 residues. Germline V gene data show CDR1 as MNHEY and CDR2 as SVGAGI. Trimming shortened V by 8 bases and J by 3 bases, and 8 bases separated the two germline ends. In DNA form, the CDR3 reads TGTGCCAGCTCGACAGGCTACAATGAGCAGTTCTTC. As protein: CASSTGYNEQFF.

The chain combines TRBV4-1 with TRBJ2-7; 10 bases line up with TRBD2. The length of the CDR3 is 15 residues. Trimming cost V 1 base and J 2 bases; bases outside gene matches: 2. CDR1 and CDR2 (germline): MGHRA, YSYEKL. CDR3 nucleotides: TGCGCCAGCAGCCAAGTACTAGCGGGAACCTACGAGCAGTACTTC. Translated, it gives CASSQVLAGTYEQYF.

The chain recombines TRBV6-1 with TRBJ1-1; D is perhaps TRBD1 (6 bases). V shed 6 bases and J shed 4 bases, with 18 bases lying between them. Germline CDR1 and CDR2: MNHNS and SASEGT. This CDR3 contains 15 residues. In nucleotides, the CDR3 is TGTGCCAGCAGAGCCCTCGCAGGGGTTGGCACTGAAGCTTTCTTT. Translating gives CASRALAGVGTEAFF.

The V call is TRBV4-2, the J call TRBJ2-7; 12 bases match TRBD2. V was clipped by 1 base and J by 5 bases; unmatched bases: 6. CDR3 length: 16 residues. Per the germline V gene, CDR1 is LGHNA and CDR2 is YNFKEQ. Written as DNA, the CDR3 is TGTGCCAGCAGCCAAGCGACTAGCGGGAGTATAAACGAGCAGTACTTC. Translation gives CASSQATSGSINEQYF.

Details on this clone: An end of the junction differs from the germline gene, which may be a read error. Here the CDR3 DNA reads TGCGCCAGCAGCCAAGATCGGGGTAGTCGGGACCGAGCGGGATCACCCCTACACTTT. Protein product: CASSQDRGSRDRAGSPLHF. V usage is TRBV4-1 and J usage is TRBJ1-6; D might be TRBD1 (5 bases). The germline CDR1 and CDR2 sequences are MGHRA and YSYEKL. The CDR3 contains 19 residues.

CDR3 bases: TGTGCCAGCAAACTAGCAGGCTACGAGCAGTACTTC. As protein: CASKLAGYEQYF. The chain couples TRBV2 to TRBJ2-7; weak D call: TRBD2 (6 bases). Germline-derived CDR1 and CDR2 are SNHLY and FYNNEI. This CDR3 has 12 residues. Trimming left V 7 bases short and J 3 bases short, with 10 bases between.

The chain joins TRBV18 to TRBJ2-7, with D tentatively TRBD1 (5 bases). V lost 3 bases and J 7 bases, leaving 16 bases between the germline ends. The germline V gene encodes CDR1 KGHSH and CDR2 LQKENI. CDR3 length: 14 amino acids. CDR3 DNA sequence: TGTGCCAGCTCACCGGGGCTGAGATTAGGAGAGCAGTACTTC. It encodes CASSPGLRLGEQYF.

The chain employs TRBV5-4 and TRBJ2-1; 9 bases are a match to TRBD2. The CDR3 covers 14 residues. The germline CDR1 and CDR2 sequences are SGHNT and YYREEE (reference sequence). V shed 2 bases and J 5 bases; nucleotides not matched to a gene: 2. In nucleotides, the CDR3 is TGTGCCAGCAGCTTTGGCGGGAGGGACAATGAGCAGTTCTTC. It encodes CASSFGGRDNEQFF.

The chain couples TRBV7-2 to TRBJ2-3, with TRBD1 matching over 7 bases. The trim removed 6 bases at V and 5 bases at J, leaving 8 bases unmatched. The germline V gene encodes CDR1 SGHTA and CDR2 FQGNSA. The CDR3 is made up of 14 amino acids. The CDR3 reads CASSKRGPIDTQYF. CDR3 sequence (DNA): TGTGCCAGCAGTAAAAGGGGGCCAATAGATACGCAGTATTTT.

The chain has TRBV5-1 and TRBJ2-1; 7 bases agree with TRBD2. The CDR3 sequence is 15 residues long. CDR1 SGHRS and CDR2 YFSETQ come from the germline V gene. Trimming removed 3 bases from V and 5 bases from J; junction bases left unmatched: 8. The CDR3: CASSWGTILNNEQFF. CDR3 nucleotides: TGCGCCAGCAGCTGGGGGACTATCCTTAACAATGAGCAGTTCTTC.

This chain uses TRBV9 with TRBJ2-7, with TRBD2 matching 9 bases. J was trimmed by 7 bases and V by 0 bases; bases with no gene match: 5. Germline CDR1 is SGDLS and CDR2 is YYNGEE. This CDR3 comprises 14 residues. In nucleotides, the CDR3 is TGTGCCAGCAGCGTAGTTAGCGGGAGTGGAGAGCAGTACTTC. It codes for CASSVVSGSGEQYF.

The gene calls are TRBV2 and TRBJ1-5; TRBD1 agrees at 10 bases. CDR1 is SNHLY and CDR2 is FYNNEI in the germline V gene. The CDR3 totals 13 residues. V was pared by 6 bases and J by 4 bases, with 0 bases of the junction left unmatched. As DNA, the CDR3 is TGTGCCAGCAGGGGACAGGGGAATCAGCCCCAGCATTTT. As protein: CASRGQGNQPQHF.

The V call is TRBV25-1, the J call TRBJ1-2, with D tentatively TRBD1 (5 bases). The CDR3 has 13 residues. Trimming took off 1 base at V and 6 bases at J, with 9 bases between the two ends. Germline V lookup: CDR1 MGHDK, CDR2 SYGVNS. CDR3 nucleotides: TGTGCCAGCAGTGAATTGGGAGGGGATGGCTACACCTTC. Its protein is CASSELGGDGYTF.

This sequence joins TRBV4-2 and TRBJ2-3; D might be TRBD2 (5 bases). The CDR3 extends over 15 amino acids. Trimming shortened V by 2 bases and J by 2 bases, and 11 bases separated the two germline ends. Germline V gives CDR1 LGHNA, CDR2 YNFKEQ. The CDR3 region is CASSQSPGLTDTQYF. The DNA for the CDR3 is TGTGCCAGCAGCCAAAGCCCCGGACTCACAGATACGCAGTATTTT.

The chain couples TRBV6-4 to TRBJ2-7, with a weak D call TRBD1 (6 bases). Germline V gives CDR1 MRHNA, CDR2 SNTAGT. The CDR3 contains 14 residues. Trimming pared 4 bases from V and 3 bases from J, leaving 13 bases between. The CDR3 DNA is TGTGCCAGCAGTGTAAGGGACAACCGCTACGAGCAGTACTTC. This sequence encodes CASSVRDNRYEQYF.

V is TRBV29-1 and J is TRBJ1-2; 8 nucleotides align to TRBD1. CDR1 and CDR2 (germline): SQVTM, ANQGSEA. The CDR3 covers 11 residues. Trimming at V came to 7 bases and at J to 8 bases, leaving 6 bases not matched to a gene. In nucleotides, the CDR3 is TGCAGCGGGACAGGGACGGAGGGCTACACCTTC. This codes for CSGTGTEGYTF.

The rearrangement joins TRBV5-1 to TRBJ2-7, with D possibly matching TRBD1 (6 bases). CDR3 length equals 15 residues. The V gene's germline CDR1 is SGHRS and CDR2 YFSETQ. The germline V and J ends were trimmed by 6 bases and 0 bases, with 16 bases remaining between them. The CDR3 coding sequence is TGCGCCAGCACGCCGGGACACCTCATCTCCTACGAGCAGTACTTC. Protein sequence: CASTPGHLISYEQYF.

The chain links TRBV18 to TRBJ1-2, with 11 bases identical to TRBD1. The CDR3 runs to 15 residues. Germline V gives CDR1 KGHSH, CDR2 LQKENI. V shed 3 bases, J shed 5 bases, and the junction held 5 bases outside the gene matches. CDR3 in amino acids: CASSPVGQGEYGYTF. CDR3 coding DNA: TGTGCCAGCTCACCTGTGGGACAGGGGGAATATGGCTACACCTTC.

The chain uses TRBV4-1 and TRBJ2-7; the match to TRBD1 covers 9 bases. Germline V gene lookup returns CDR1 MGHRA and CDR2 YSYEKL. The junction had 8 bases not matched to a gene; V was cut back by 1 base and J by 4 bases. The CDR3 is 16 amino acids. The CDR3 bases are TGCGCCAGCAGCCAAGGGGGCCACAGGGGGCAGTACGAGCAGTACTTC. Residues: CASSQGGHRGQYEQYF.

This chain connects TRBV5-4 to TRBJ1-4; 9 bases match TRBD1. The CDR3 loop spans 16 amino acids. The V gene end was trimmed by 4 bases and the J gene end by 3 bases; junction bases not matched to a gene: 7. Germline V gene lookup returns CDR1 SGHNT and CDR2 YYREEE (reference sequence). The CDR3 sequence: CASSTQQGASNEKLFF. DNA for the CDR3: TGTGCCAGCAGCACCCAACAGGGGGCCTCTAATGAAAAACTGTTTTTT.

The chain couples TRBV10-1 to TRBJ2-1, with D hard to call. V lost 6 bases and J 16 bases, leaving 16 bases between the germline ends. CDR3 length: 11 amino acids. Germline V gene lookup returns CDR1 WNHNN and CDR2 SYGVQD (reference sequence). The CDR3 spells CASSSDWKIFF. In DNA form, the CDR3 reads TGCGCCAGCAGCTCCGACTGGAAGATATTCTTC.

The J gene is TRBJ2-5, the V gene TRBV28; D is uncertain. Trimming removed 7 bases from V and 2 bases from J, with 8 bases in between. This CDR3 is 12 amino acids long. Germline CDR1 MDHEN, CDR2 SYDVKM. The CDR3 reads CASNFQQETQYF. As DNA, the CDR3 is TGTGCCAGCAATTTCCAACAAGAGACCCAGTACTTC.

The chain carries TRBV27 and TRBJ1-5; no clear D gene. V gave up 3 bases and J gave up 6 bases, with 9 bases separating them. This CDR3 spans 13 amino acids. Germline V CDR1 and CDR2: MNHEY, SMNVEV (reference sequence). In DNA, the CDR3 is TGTGCCAGCAGTTTTCTTGAGGGTCAGCCCCAGCATTTT. Translated, it gives CASSFLEGQPQHF.

About this clone: The junction and the germline gene differ at one end; a read error may be behind it. The V call is TRBV10-1, the J call TRBJ1-1; tentatively, D is TRBD1 (6 bases). Per the germline V gene, CDR1 is WNHNN and CDR2 is SYGVQD (reference sequence). This CDR3 spans 12 amino acids. The DNA of the CDR3 is TGCGCCAGCAGTGAGTCCCTCGGGGGGCCGATCTTT. It specifies CASSESLGGPIF.

V is TRBV1 and J is TRBJ2-7; TRBD2 is the table's D call, not checked against the DNA. TRBV1 is an annotated pseudogene. CDR3 size: 19 residues. The CDR3 reads CTSSQSGPGTSGTFYEQYF. CDR3 nucleotides: TGCACCAGCAGCCAGTCGGGACCAGGGACTAGCGGGACCTTTTACGAGCAGTACTTC.

The chain combines TRBV5-1 with TRBJ1-4; tentative D call: TRBD1 (5 bases). Germline lookup yields CDR1 SGHRS and CDR2 YFSETQ. The CDR3 runs 13 residues. V was cut by 4 bases and J by 5 bases, with 9 bases left in between. CDR3 loop: CASSVDRNEKLFF. The CDR3 DNA is TGCGCCAGCAGCGTAGACAGAAATGAAAAACTGTTTTTT.